The 21 T cell receptor beta chains reported below all come from one sample, sequenced in a study of blood T cell repertoires in COVID-19. The method was immunoSEQ multiplex PCR; TCRdb's version includes in-frame clones alone and lacks a portion of them. Among fewer than 500,000 clones listed, around nine tenths were seen once. Material for sequencing was peripheral blood. The source of these receptors is a man younger than 35 with COVID-19, enrolled during active disease.

V and J are TRBV6-5 and TRBJ2-1; D is possibly TRBD2 (7 bases). V was shortened by 2 bases and J by 0 bases, with 11 bases between the two germline ends. The V gene's germline CDR1 is MNHEY and CDR2 SVGAGI. This CDR3 comprises 16 residues. This CDR3 is CASSYPGGGSYNEQFF. Here the CDR3 DNA reads TGTGCCAGCAGTTACCCGGGGGGCGGCTCCTACAATGAGCAGTTCTTC.

V gene TRBV11-2 combines with J gene TRBJ2-5, with 8 bases fitting TRBD2. CDR3 size: 17 residues. The ends lost 3 bases at V and 0 bases at J; junction bases unmatched: 9. The germline V gene has CDR1 SGHAT and CDR2 FQNNGV. CDR3 region: CASSLRGSGINQETQYF. CDR3 DNA: TGTGCCAGCAGCTTGAGAGGTAGCGGGATTAACCAAGAGACCCAGTACTTC.

The chain uses TRBV10-1 and TRBJ2-2; D might be TRBD2 (5 bases). Germline V gene sequence: CDR1 WNHNN, CDR2 SYGVQD (reference sequence). The CDR3 is made up of 15 amino acids. The V gene lost 2 bases and the J gene lost 4 bases, with 11 bases spanning the gap. Here the CDR3 reads CASSEGSSSTGELFF. CDR3 in DNA: TGCGCCAGCAGTGAGGGTTCTAGCAGCACCGGGGAGCTGTTTTTT.

This clone has a single count. The J gene is TRBJ2-1, the V gene TRBV6-4; TRBD1 matches 7 bases. Looked up from germline, CDR1 is MRHNA and CDR2 is SNTAGT. The CDR3 consists of 13 residues. Trimming cost V 6 bases and J 7 bases; bases outside gene matches: 6. CDR3 DNA: TGTGCCAGCAGAATATCAGGGGGAAATGAGCAGTTCTTC. Protein: CASRISGGNEQFF.

This chain joins TRBV4-2 and TRBJ2-6, with 11 bases aligning to TRBD2. Germline V gene lookup returns CDR1 LGHNA and CDR2 YNFKEQ. Trimming cost V 2 bases and J 0 bases; bases outside gene matches: 9. This CDR3 is built from 20 residues. For the CDR3, the DNA is TGTGCCAGCAGCCAAATCCCTACTAGCGGGGGTTTCTCTGGGGCCAACGTCCTGACTTTC. As protein: CASSQIPTSGGFSGANVLTF.

This sequence joins TRBV18 and TRBJ1-6; D is unclear. Germline CDR1 and CDR2: KGHSH and LQKENI. V lost 4 bases, J lost 0 bases, and 7 bases lay in between. There are 15 residues in the CDR3. CDR3 loop: CASSLQSSYNSPLHF. In DNA, the CDR3 is TGTGCCAGCTCACTACAGAGCTCCTATAATTCACCCCTCCACTTT.

This clone came up once. CDR3 DNA: TGTGCCATCAGTGAGTCACAGGGGGCGCGTGCTGAAGCTTTCTTT. Its protein product is CAISESQGARAEAFF. The rearrangement joins TRBV10-3 to TRBJ1-1; TRBD1 agrees at 9 bases. The V gene end was trimmed by 0 bases and the J gene end by 6 bases; junction bases not matched to a gene: 5. The CDR3 extends over 15 amino acids. The germline gives CDR1 ENHRY, CDR2 SYGVKD.

The chain joins TRBV19 to TRBJ2-5, with a tentative D call TRBD2 (5 bases). The CDR3 runs 14 residues. Trimming removed 3 bases at V and 4 bases at J, with 12 bases between. Germline CDR1 and CDR2: LNHDA and SQIVND (reference sequence). Written as DNA, the CDR3 is TGTGCCAGTAGTATGGTCTCGGGGAGAGAGACCCAGTACTTC. It is translated as CASSMVSGRETQYF. The variable domain in full, completed from reference TRBV19 and TRBJ2-5, reads DGGITQSPKYLFRKEGQNVTLSCEQNLNHDAMYWYRQDPGQGLRLIYYSQIVNDFQKGDIAEGYSVSREKKESFPLTVTSAQKNPTAFYLCASSMVSGRETQYFGPGTRLLVL.

The rearrangement uses TRBV27 and TRBJ1-6, with a weak D call TRBD1 (6 bases). In germline, CDR1 is MNHEY, CDR2 SMNVEV (reference sequence). The CDR3 length is 14 residues. V lost 3 bases to trimming and J lost 7 bases, with 10 bases between them. This chain's CDR3 is CASSFQGNNSPLHF. CDR3 nucleotide sequence: TGTGCCAGCAGTTTTCAGGGGAACAATTCACCCCTCCACTTT.

The chain uses TRBV14 and TRBJ2-2, with D possibly being TRBD2 (6 bases). V lost 0 bases, J lost 2 bases, and 13 bases lay in between. The CDR3 loop spans 17 amino acids. Germline V lookup: CDR1 SGHDN, CDR2 FVKESK. The CDR3 sequence is CASSQEPAGTNTGELFF. For the CDR3, the DNA is TGTGCCAGCAGCCAAGAACCTGCGGGGACTAACACCGGGGAGCTGTTTTTT.

The chain links TRBV28 to TRBJ2-7, with 7 positions matching TRBD2. CDR1 MDHEN and CDR2 SYDVKM come from the germline V gene. With V trimmed by 3 bases and J by 4 bases, 6 bases remained unmatched. The CDR3 is 14 amino acids. The CDR3 region has the DNA TGTGCCAGCAGTTTTCACCCCGGGGGGTACGAGCAGTACTTC. This gives the protein CASSFHPGGYEQYF.

In DNA, the CDR3 is TGTGCCAGTAGTTTGGGTAGCGGGGTTGTTTACGAGCAGTACTTC. Amino acids: CASSLGSGVVYEQYF. The J gene is TRBJ2-7, the V gene TRBV19, with 8 bases that match TRBD2. Germline trimming cut 5 bases from V and 4 bases from J; bases unmatched to any gene: 10. Germline assignment: CDR1 LNHDA and CDR2 SQIVND (reference sequence). This CDR3 has 15 amino acids.

The chain uses TRBV6-1 and TRBJ2-7, with TRBD2 as a possible D gene (6 bases). Between the trimmed V and J ends, which lost 3 bases and 1 base, there was a span of 10 bases. The germline gives CDR1 MNHNS, CDR2 SASEGT. This CDR3 region has 14 residues. For the CDR3, the DNA is TGTGCCAGCAGTGATATGGCGGGATCCTACGAGCAGTACTTC. Encoded protein: CASSDMAGSYEQYF.

This clone turned up a few times. J is TRBJ1-5 and V is TRBV5-1, with 9 bases matching TRBD1. The V gene end was trimmed by 4 bases and the J gene end by 3 bases; junction bases not matched to a gene: 5. CDR3 size: 15 residues. Germline CDR1 reads SGHRS; CDR2 reads YFSETQ. The chain's CDR3 is CASSQGTGSNQPQHF. CDR3 bases: TGCGCCAGCAGCCAAGGGACAGGGTCCAATCAGCCCCAGCATTTT.

This clone was counted only a few times. V usage is TRBV2 and J usage is TRBJ2-7, with 8 positions matching TRBD1. Per germline, CDR1 SNHLY and CDR2 FYNNEI. Losses at the gene ends were 4 bases for V and 3 bases for J; bases not matched to a gene: 2. This CDR3 has 13 residues. Here the CDR3 DNA reads TGTGCCAGCAGTGCACAGGGGGACTACGAGCAGTACTTC. This encodes CASSAQGDYEQYF.

This clone was counted only a few times. This same CDR3 is encoded by further DNA sequences in the sample. The chain recombines TRBV6-5 with TRBJ2-7; D is uncertain. V lost 2 bases and J 2 bases, leaving 7 bases between the germline ends. Per germline, CDR1 MNHEY and CDR2 SVGAGI. The CDR3 covers 13 residues. For the CDR3, the DNA is TGTGCCAGCAGTTACAATGGAGCCTACGAGCAGTACTTC. Translating it yields CASSYNGAYEQYF.

The chain is built from TRBV3-1 (or the pseudogene TRBV3-2) and TRBJ2-7, with D uncertain. The V end was cut by 4 bases, the J end by 2 bases, with 9 bases between. The CDR3 runs 13 residues. Per the germline V gene, CDR1 is LGHDT and CDR2 is YNNKEL (reference sequence). The CDR3 nucleotides are TGTGCCAGCAGCCCCCGATCTACCTACGAGCAGTACTTC. Its protein is CASSPRSTYEQYF.

The rearrangement uses TRBV3-1 (or the pseudogene TRBV3-2) and TRBJ2-5, with D possibly matching TRBD2 (6 bases). CDR1 and CDR2 (germline): LGHDT, YNNKEL (reference sequence). The length of the CDR3 is 15 residues. V lost 1 base to trimming and J lost 7 bases, with 16 bases between them. The chain's CDR3 is CASSQGQHFGGTQYF. The CDR3 bases are TGTGCCAGCAGCCAAGGACAGCACTTCGGGGGGACCCAGTACTTC.

The chain couples TRBV7-2 to TRBJ2-7; TRBD2 matches at 14 bases. The ends lost 5 bases at V and 5 bases at J; junction bases unmatched: 5. The CDR3 runs 15 residues. CDR1 and CDR2 from the germline V gene are SGHTA and FQGNSA. CDR3: CASSRTSGRLNEQYF. Written as DNA, the CDR3 is TGTGCCAGCAGCCGGACTAGCGGGAGGTTGAACGAGCAGTACTTC.

This sequence joins TRBV6-2 or TRBV6-3 and TRBJ2-5, with a possible D match to TRBD2 (5 bases). The CDR3 has 15 amino acids. Trimming cost V 5 bases and J 2 bases, with 15 bases left between them. The germline gives CDR1 MNHEY, CDR2 SVGEGT. The CDR3 nucleotides are TGTGCCAGCAGTCCGACAATAGCGCGGCAAGAGACCCAGTACTTC. It yields the protein CASSPTIARQETQYF.

This chain connects TRBV6-5 to TRBJ1-6; D not certain. CDR1 is MNHEY, CDR2 SVGAGI, per germline. The V end was cut by 4 bases, the J end by 7 bases, with 5 bases between. The CDR3 loop spans 12 amino acids. CDR3 in DNA: TGTGCCAGCAGTTTACGGAATTCACCCCTCCACTTT. Amino acids: CASSLRNSPLHF.